This T cell receptor (beta chain) was sequenced in a study of identical twins listed by TCRdb under 2016. Background on the whole study: TCR alpha and beta repertoires from monozygotic twins, unrelated adults of various ages and cord blood were deep-sequenced to test whether fetal clonotypes persist. Replicate twin experiments were performed at different times using different library preparation protocols to rule out contamination.

All donors were healthy Caucasians. Three pairs of female monozygotic twins, all aged roughly 18 to 29 years, were included in the twin cohort. Positive isolation kits from Invitrogen were used to isolate the CD4+ and CD8+ T cell populations. The table lists this clonotype with a few counts. Its antigen is still unknown. Base qualities are not provided; no much larger clone lies one nucleotide away. The germline V gene encodes CDR1 MGHRA and CDR2 YSYEKL. Deletion took 1 base off V and 4 bases off J, with a span of 17 bases between the germline ends. The CDR3 has 16 amino acids, counting the end cysteine and phenylalanine. Kept here is only the CDR3 DNA, which spans 48 bases and is read in frame from base 1. Library preparation was by 5' RACE. This sample was sequenced with an Illumina HiSeq 2000. Template switching added a universal primer binding site, and the final cDNA carried a unique molecular identifier that allowed TCR cDNA molecules to be counted accurately. Specific primers in the conserved constant-segment region were used to synthesize first-strand cDNA for TCR alpha and beta chains. To control for contamination, each cDNA library was double barcoded with a SMART-Mk sample barcode plus Illumina barcodes. TruSeq adapter sequences, together with Illumina sample barcodes, were added in two successive PCR steps. The TCR alpha and beta cDNA libraries were sequenced on the Illumina HiSeq platform using custom primers. The authors' analysis ran thus. Unique molecular identifiers were extracted from raw reads with MiGEC, and CDR3 positions were determined with MiXCR. Recombination models were inferred per individual with the repgenHMM and IGoR tools using an EM algorithm. The analysis of shared clonotypes was done with the tcR package in R, with sharing normalized by the product of cloneset sizes. To study raw recombination without the effects of thymic and clonal selection, out-of-frame nonproductive sequences were analyzed. The raw public reads went through TCRdb reprocessing: fastp at Q25, MiXCR clone calling, in-frame beta chains kept. Rows are combined by CDR3 protein, so each entry shows the most common genes and DNA. These V and J calls rely on TCRdb rather than the paper's analysis. The sample records 450,000 to 600,000 distinct CDR3 sequences, around 22% of which are singletons. The top ten clones comprise approximately 0.52% of the sample.

Findings and caveats that apply to the study as a whole: The excess sharing between twins in beta out-of-frame sequences was weaker because fewer shared sequences reduced the signal-to-noise ratio. In monozygotic twins, recombination models systematically underestimated out-of-frame TCR alpha sharing, but the models matched the sharing seen between unrelated individuals. Zero-insertion analyses could be partly confounded by invariant T cells such as MAIT and iNKT, although diverse VJ usage argued against such confounding for most clonotypes. Conclusions relied on cross-sectional statistical analysis, since the same donors could not be followed over many years. Compared with coincidental sharing between unrelated individuals, out-of-frame TCR alpha sequences shared between twins had an excess of sequences with low generation probability. Fewer insertions were carried by abundant cord blood beta clonotypes, a similar but weaker trend appeared in young adult naive repertoires, and no such trend appeared in memory repertoires.

This sample also appeared in a second study, on yellow fever vaccine responses in identical twins. The other study reports the following: The authors reported that the T cell response to vaccination in identical twins appeared partly convergent and partly personalized. In the study, vaccine-responding T cell clones were precisely tracked in identical twins.

The sequenced material came from CD4+ T cells sorted from blood. The V and J genes are TRBV4-1 and TRBJ2-7; a weak D assignment points to TRBD1 (6 bases agree). The clonotype comes from a woman younger than 30 in good health. Read as DNA, the sequence is TGCGCCAGCAGCCAAGTTACAGGGAAGGGGAGATACGAGCAGTACTTC. The encoded protein is CASSQVTGKGRYEQYF.